This T cell receptor (beta chain) was identified during a study of shared clonotypes between healthy human individuals (dated by TCRdb to the early 2020s). Background for the entire study: A couple of women and a few men aged 18 to 49 years were included in the cohort. Per donor, three plates each were used for CD4 naive and CD4 memory, two for CD8 naive, and one for CD8 memory. The study deeply sequenced blood TCR repertoires of several healthy adults to estimate repertoire size and the extent of clonotype sharing between individuals. To increase sequencing depth and limit assay-specific biases, TCR repertoire library preparation and sequencing were carried out by different laboratories using diverse techniques. Each donor's leukapheresis produced roughly between roughly 0.85 and 9 billion PBMCs. What the work shows at the level of the full study, not this receptor alone: Pairwise subsampling indicated that sequencing depth was expected to affect the degree of clonotype sharing among donors. Sampling was limited to blood, and TCR repertoires in tissue likely differ from TCR repertoires in blood. Higher generation probabilities were observed for clonotypes shared by all four sorted-subset donors than for non-shared clonotypes. Incomplete sequencing was indicated by rarefaction of sorted-subset datasets, despite the large sequencing depth. Estimated clonotype richness was generally larger for naive than for memory subsets. Because the study included a small number of donors, the genetic and exposure-history diversity represented was limited. Approximately 4.8% of naive CD4, 3% to 4% of naive CD8, 2% to 2.5% of memory CD4, and about 0.4% of memory CD8 clonotypes were shared across a few donors.

Measured from the cysteine to the phenylalanine, the CDR3 is 14 residues long. Here the CDR3 DNA is all that survives: 42 bases in frame from base 1. The V and J ends are trimmed by 3 bases and 3 bases, leaving 9 bases between them. Reading the germline V gene (reference sequence) gives CDR1 MNHEY and CDR2 SMNVEV. The donors were healthy, HIV-negative adults who had no recently reported acute infections or vaccinations. All donors were Caucasian adults living in Nashville, Tennessee, USA. CD4+ T cells were enriched through magnetic negative selection, after which naive cells were positively selected on CD45RA and the remaining negative fraction served as the memory subset. After blood collection by leukapheresis, PBMCs were isolated using Ficoll-Histopaque density gradient centrifugation and then cryopreserved in the vapor phase of liquid nitrogen. Analytical flow cytometry was used to check the purity and quantity of every magnetically sorted T cell population. Genomic DNA was isolated from each sorted fraction and quantified by UV absorbance on a Nanodrop 2000c.

This clone was counted once. Its antigen has not been determined. Base qualities were left out, and no much larger clone turns up one base away. Using the deep immunoSEQ assay, TCR CDR3 regions were amplified from genomic DNA by multiplex PCR. Genomic DNA extracted from each cell subset was distributed evenly over all wells of several immunoSEQ 96-well plates, and each plate served as one replicate. For sorted subsets, about 220 ng of genomic DNA, equivalent to about 30,000 T cell genomes, went into each replicate PCR. The purified libraries were quantified using a Qubit 3.0 fluorometer, sized with a Bioanalyzer 2100, and then quantified again using the KAPA Library Quantification kit. Every immunoSEQ 96-well plate was sequenced on a separate single-read 150-cycle Illumina NextSeq 550 flow cell. The paper's processing steps were these. Because only junctional sequences without quality scores were contained in the immunoSEQ output, filtering matching that applied to full-length reads could not be performed. Sequences were annotated with PyIR, a Python wrapper for IgBLAST v1.9, using IMGT germline references to assign V/J genes and CDR3. Reads were filtered out if the reads had weak V/J assignments (E-value above 1e-6), no CDR3, stop codons, out-of-frame junctions, or ambiguous translated residues. V3J clonotypes were defined as sequences sharing the same inferred V gene, J gene, and CDR3 amino acid sequence. Percentage overlap between repertoires was calculated by dividing the number of shared unique clonotypes by the size of the smaller repertoire. Three approaches were used to assess repertoire richness: RTK rarefaction, the Chao1 estimator, and Recon v2.1 estimates of unobserved clonotypes. For all TCRbeta clonotypes obtained by the gDNA method from several donors, generation probabilities were computed with OLGA. TCRdb retrieved this table from immuneACCESS and kept in-frame rearrangements only. Not all clones are present; in checked studies, unresolved V genes account for under half, and no reason is known for the remainder. V, J and clone size are taken as reported in that table, and D and trimming were inferred from the DNA itself. Within this sample are approximately 2,300,000 clones, with around 90% of them counted one time only. The ten largest clonotypes hold around 0.38% of the sample.

This receptor was identified in a man aged 18 to 29 in good health. Some clones in this sample may be carry-over from other donors' samples. The chain links TRBV27 with TRBJ1-5; the D gene cannot be resolved reliably. The specimen was naive CD4+ T cells from PBMCs. What the cell subset or site label conveys for this sample: CD45RA+ positively selected. The nucleotide sequence is given as TGTGCCAGCAGTTTCTCACGCCACAATCAGCCCCAGCATTTT. This sequence encodes CASSFSRHNQPQHF.